The 5 T cell receptor beta chains below come from one sample, sequenced in a study of blood T cells in healthy people across ages. A second 7 to 11 cycle PCR used barcoded and J-beta primers. From the 5' RACE reads, TCRdb called clonotypes with MiXCR, one entry per CDR3 protein. The data hold 500,000 to 600,000 distinct CDR3 sequences, with 27% observed a single time. The sequencing sample was made of blood. Source of these receptors: a woman aged 70-85 years in good health.

The chain uses TRBV11-2 and TRBJ2-5; 7 bases fit TRBD1. The CDR3 consists of 15 residues. Germline trimming cut 3 bases from V and 2 bases from J; bases unmatched to any gene: 6. From germline, CDR1 is SGHAT and CDR2 FQNNGV. This CDR3 is CASSFIRGLQETQYF. DNA for the CDR3: TGTGCCAGCAGCTTTATTAGGGGGCTTCAAGAGACCCAGTACTTC.

The rearrangement uses TRBV7-3 and TRBJ1-5, with D unresolved. V lost 4 bases to trimming and J lost 4 bases, with 23 bases between them. From germline, CDR1 is SGHTA and CDR2 FQGTGA. The CDR3 covers 18 residues. The CDR3 nucleotides are TGTGCCAGCAGCTCCCCCTATACGCCCCAGGTCTTAAATCAGCCCCAGCATTTT. Its translation is CASSSPYTPQVLNQPQHF.

In the case of this clonotype: One junction end does not reproduce the germline sequence, and a read error may be involved. J is TRBJ2-5 and V is TRBV5-1, with D maybe TRBD2 (5 bases). CDR1 is SGHRS and CDR2 is YFSETQ in the germline V gene. This CDR3 contains 13 residues. The CDR3 DNA reads as TGCGCCAGCAGCTTGCACGGGGAAGAGACCCAGTACTTT. This gives the protein CASSLHGEETQYF.

V and J are TRBV7-2 and TRBJ1-5; unclear D gene. V dropped 2 bases and J dropped 3 bases, with 5 bases sitting between them. Germline V gene lookup returns CDR1 SGHTA and CDR2 FQGNSA. The CDR3 has 13 amino acids. CDR3 amino acids: CASSLRLNQPQHF. Here the CDR3 DNA reads TGTGCCAGCAGCTTACGTCTCAATCAGCCCCAGCATTTT.

This clonotype has a handful of counts. The genes are TRBV25-1 and TRBJ1-2, with D maybe TRBD1 (6 bases). CDR1 and CDR2 (germline): MGHDK, SYGVNS. V was clipped by 3 bases and J by 4 bases, with 9 bases between them. CDR3 length equals 13 residues. CDR3 in amino acids: CASSEGTSYGYTF. CDR3 bases: TGTGCCAGCAGTGAGGGGACATCCTATGGCTACACCTTC.